Shown below are 6 T cell receptor beta chains from a single sample sequenced in a study of blood T cell repertoires in COVID-19. Assay: immunoSEQ multiplex PCR; the TCRdb copy retains only in-frame clones and omits some. The table lists about 140,000 clones, around 86% of them singletons, with less than 45% in the top ten. The sample consisted of peripheral blood. The source of these receptors is a middle-aged man who had recovered from COVID-19.

V is TRBV7-2 and J is TRBJ1-5, with a possible D match to TRBD1 (5 bases). Trimming took 4 bases from V and 5 from J, leaving 15 bases between them. Per the germline V gene, CDR1 is SGHTA and CDR2 is FQGNSA. There are 15 residues in the CDR3. The CDR3 is CASSSRSGDYQPQHF. The CDR3 DNA follows: TGTGCCAGCAGCTCTAGGTCGGGGGATTATCAGCCCCAGCATTTT.

The gene calls are TRBV14 and TRBJ2-5; no clear D gene. CDR3 size: 15 residues. The ends were cut back, 0 bases at V and 6 bases at J, with 14 bases in the middle. Germline CDR1 and CDR2: SGHDN and FVKESK. The CDR3 region is CASSQDPGFIKTQYF. CDR3 in DNA: TGTGCCAGCAGCCAAGATCCCGGTTTCATAAAGACCCAGTACTTC.

This chain connects TRBV3-1 (or the pseudogene TRBV3-2) to TRBJ2-2; no firm D call. CDR3 size: 14 residues. CDR1 and CDR2 from the germline V gene are LGHDT and YNNKEL (reference sequence). Trimming removed 4 bases from V and 7 bases from J, with 13 bases in between. The CDR3 nucleotides are TGTGCCAGCAGCCGACATGGCTCCAACGGGGAGCTGTTTTTT. Translating it yields CASSRHGSNGELFF.

This chain links TRBV10-3 with TRBJ2-3; weak D call: TRBD1 (5 bases). Germline V CDR1 and CDR2: ENHRY, SYGVKD. This CDR3 has 15 residues. Trimming took 4 bases from V and 2 from J, leaving 13 bases between them. The CDR3 protein is CAISGSQGSTDTQYF. The CDR3 DNA reads TGTGCCATCAGTGGGTCCCAGGGTTCCACAGATACGCAGTATTTT.

The chain employs TRBV6-4 and TRBJ1-1; D unresolved. Deletions cut 0 bases from V and 8 bases from J, with 13 bases between. This CDR3 comprises 14 residues. Per germline, CDR1 MRHNA and CDR2 SNTAGT. The CDR3 loop is CASSDSEGSGEAFF. CDR3 coding DNA: TGTGCCAGCAGTGACTCGGAGGGATCCGGAGAAGCTTTCTTT.

The chain employs TRBV20-1 and TRBJ1-1; D not resolved. The V gene's germline CDR1 is DFQATT and CDR2 SNEGSKA (reference sequence). Trimming removed 3 bases from V and 0 bases from J, with 11 bases in between. The CDR3 is 14 residues long. The CDR3 bases are TGCAGTGCTAGTAATGCAGACATGAACACTGAAGCTTTCTTT. Translated: CSASNADMNTEAFF.